Below, one TCR beta chain is given with its context. Its antigen remains unidentified. The sample originates from a study of T cell clones after liver transplantation. Whole-study findings and limits: These preliminary findings come from unstandardized post-transplant sampling times. A significant post-transplant drop in circulating graft-donor-reactive CD4 TCRbeta sequences occurred in most of the 8 subjects.

The method was immunoSEQ multiplex PCR; TCRdb's version includes in-frame clones alone and lacks a portion of them. Here the sample spans 70,000 to 80,000 clones, more than 75% being singletons. V gave up 0 bases and J gave up 2 bases, with 28 bases separating them. CDR3 length: 20 residues. The germline gives CDR1 GTSNPN, CDR2 SVGIG (reference sequence). The receptor comes from a human donor who received a liver transplant. The chain combines TRBV30 with TRBJ2-5, with D perhaps matching TRBD1 or TRBD2 (5 bases each). The material sequenced was CD4+ T cells from blood, taken before liver transplant. CDR3: CAWSVGTSKTNTIRQETQYF. The CDR3 coding sequence is TGTGCCTGGAGTGTTGGGACCTCCAAGACTAATACAATACGGCAAGAGACCCAGTACTTC.